Below are 27 T cell receptor beta chains sequenced from a single sample in a study of blood T cell repertoires in COVID-19. Data came from immunoSEQ multiplex PCR; TCRdb stores just in-frame clones and leaves some out. Of more than 200,000 clones listed, 88% are singletons. Material: peripheral blood. The receptors derive from a human donor in a cohort sampled during active COVID-19.

This chain joins TRBV3-1 (or the pseudogene TRBV3-2) and TRBJ1-1; 10 bases match TRBD1. V lost 2 bases and J lost 5; bases outside the gene matches: 5. Germline lookup yields CDR1 LGHDT and CDR2 YNNKEL (reference sequence). The CDR3 extends over 15 amino acids. The CDR3 spells CASSQPGQGITEAFF. The CDR3 nucleotides are TGTGCCAGCAGCCAACCGGGACAGGGGATTACTGAAGCTTTCTTT.

The J gene is TRBJ2-1, the V gene TRBV9, with 10 positions matching TRBD2. The CDR3 totals 17 residues. Germline V gene lookup returns CDR1 SGDLS and CDR2 YYNGEE. The junction had 7 bases not matched to a gene; V was cut back by 0 bases and J by 4 bases. The DNA of the CDR3 is TGTGCCAGCAGCGTAGCGGCTAGCGGGAGTGGTTACAATGAGCAGTTCTTC. This gives the protein CASSVAASGSGYNEQFF.

The genes are TRBV7-8 and TRBJ2-3, with a possible D match to TRBD2 (7 bases). V shed 0 bases and J shed 4 bases, with 11 bases lying between them. The germline V gene encodes CDR1 SGHVS and CDR2 FQNEAQ. The CDR3 sequence is 15 residues long. CDR3 region: CASSLARGAADTQYF. CDR3 nucleotides: TGTGCCAGCAGCTTAGCCCGGGGGGCTGCAGATACGCAGTATTTT. The variable domain in full, completed from reference TRBV7-8 and TRBJ2-3, reads GAGVSQSPRYKVAKRGQDVALRCDPISGHVSLFWYQQALGQGPEFLTYFQNEAQLDKSGLPSDRFFAERPEGSVSTLKIQRTQQEDSAVYLCASSLARGAADTQYFGPGTRLTVL.

The chain employs TRBV19 and TRBJ1-5; the D gene is possibly TRBD1 (5 bases). V shed 10 bases and J shed 6 bases, with 22 bases lying between them. CDR3 length equals 15 residues. Germline CDR1 and CDR2: LNHDA and SQIVND (reference sequence). The chain's CDR3 is CATERGGGGTQPQHF. CDR3 coding DNA: TGTGCCACAGAGAGGGGCGGTGGAGGGACTCAGCCCCAGCATTTT.

The rearrangement uses TRBV11-1 and TRBJ1-1; possibly TRBD1 for D (6 bases). V lost 5 bases and J lost 4, with 14 bases in between. Germline values: CDR1 SGHAT, CDR2 FQDESV (reference sequence). CDR3 size: 14 residues. CDR3 amino acids: CASSLSTGTTEAFF. In DNA form, the CDR3 reads TGTGCCAGCAGCCTTTCTACAGGGACCACTGAAGCTTTCTTT.

The V gene is TRBV30, the J gene TRBJ2-7; D gene uncertain. The V end was cut by 3 bases, the J end by 3 bases, with 6 bases between. This CDR3 has 11 amino acids. Germline CDR1 and CDR2: GTSNPN and SVGIG (reference sequence). The CDR3 sequence: CAWRSLYEQYF. CDR3 coding DNA: TGTGCCTGGAGATCACTCTACGAGCAGTACTTC.

The chain couples TRBV5-1 to TRBJ2-7; TRBD1 matches 8 bases. The CDR3 length is 14 residues. The trim removed 4 bases at V and 5 bases at J, leaving 8 bases unmatched. The germline V gene encodes CDR1 SGHRS and CDR2 YFSETQ. The CDR3 is CASSLVDRVHEQYF. The CDR3 DNA is TGCGCCAGCAGCCTGGTGGACAGGGTCCACGAGCAGTACTTC. The full variable domain, with the rest looked up from reference TRBV5-1 and TRBJ2-7, is KAGVTQTPRYLIKTRGQQVTLSCSPISGHRSVSWYQQTPGQGLQFLFEYFSETQRNKGNFPGRFSGRQFSNSRSEMNVSTLELGDSALYLCASSLVDRVHEQYFGPGTRLTVT.

The genes are TRBV25-1 and TRBJ2-3, with D maybe TRBD1 (6 bases). The V gene lost 2 bases and the J gene lost 3 bases, with 6 bases spanning the gap. The CDR3 is 13 residues long. The germline CDR1 and CDR2 sequences are MGHDK and SYGVNS. CDR3 coding DNA: TGTGCCAGCAGTGAAAGGGGGACAGATACGCAGTATTTT. This translates into CASSERGTDTQYF.

This chain connects TRBV6-6 to TRBJ1-4, with no clear D. CDR1 is MNHNY, CDR2 SVGAGI, per germline (reference sequence). The CDR3 length is 15 residues. Trimming took off 2 bases at V and 4 bases at J, with 11 bases between the two ends. CDR3 DNA: TGTGCCAGCAGTTACGTCCCGGGAGATAATGAAAAACTGTTTTTT. Translated: CASSYVPGDNEKLFF.

The CDR3 spells CASSYSGAENTGELFF. The CDR3 coding sequence is TGTGCCAGCAGTTACTCTGGGGCGGAGAACACCGGGGAGCTGTTTTTT. The chain combines TRBV6-5 with TRBJ2-2; a possible D gene is TRBD1 (5 bases). CDR3 length equals 16 residues. The germline V gene encodes CDR1 MNHEY and CDR2 SVGAGI. V lost 0 bases and J 1 base, leaving 9 bases between the germline ends.

The chain uses TRBV3-1 (or the pseudogene TRBV3-2) and TRBJ2-1; the D gene is possibly TRBD2 (6 bases). Germline V gene lookup returns CDR1 LGHDT and CDR2 YNNKEL (reference sequence). This CDR3 region has 15 residues. V lost 2 bases, J lost 4 bases, and 12 bases lay in between. CDR3 bases: TGTGCCAGCAGCCAATACGGGGGACTTTACAATGAGCAGTTCTTC. This sequence encodes CASSQYGGLYNEQFF.

The chain combines TRBV6-5 with TRBJ2-7; 7 bases agree with TRBD1. J gave up 5 bases and V 0 bases, and 4 bases lay outside the gene matches. Germline V gene data show CDR1 as MNHEY and CDR2 as SVGAGI. This CDR3 is 14 amino acids long. CDR3 nucleotide sequence: TGTGCCAGCAGTTACTCCTGGGGGACAGACGAGCAGTACTTC. This gives the protein CASSYSWGTDEQYF.

The V call is TRBV19, the J call TRBJ2-2, with 9 bases aligning to TRBD1. In germline, CDR1 is LNHDA, CDR2 SQIVND (reference sequence). Trimming took 5 bases from V and 2 from J; bases not matched to a gene: 3. The CDR3 contains 15 residues. The CDR3 is CASSRQGDNTGELFF. As DNA, the CDR3 is TGTGCCAGTAGTCGACAGGGGGATAACACCGGGGAGCTGTTTTTT.

J is TRBJ2-2 and V is TRBV28; D perhaps matches TRBD2 (6 bases). V lost 6 bases to trimming and J lost 5 bases, with 16 bases between them. Per germline, CDR1 MDHEN and CDR2 SYDVKM. This CDR3 contains 15 residues. CDR3 coding DNA: TGTGCCAGCAGCACCGGAGGGGCACGGACCGGGGAGCTGTTTTTT. This sequence encodes CASSTGGARTGELFF.

This chain uses TRBV6-5 with TRBJ1-6; 8 bases are a match to TRBD1. V dropped 8 bases and J dropped 2; count of bases not matched to a gene: 5. Germline CDR1 MNHEY, CDR2 SVGAGI. The CDR3 is 15 amino acids. DNA for the CDR3: TGTGCCAGCGCAGGGGGCGCCCCCTATAATTCACCCCTCCACTTT. It specifies CASAGGAPYNSPLHF.

This rearrangement joins TRBV9 to TRBJ1-3; TRBD1 matches 8 bases. The CDR3 length is 17 residues. Germline-derived CDR1 and CDR2 are SGDLS and YYNGEE. Trimming took 3 bases from V and 2 from J; bases not matched to a gene: 10. As DNA, the CDR3 is TGTGCCAGCAGCGAGAGGACAGGGTATGAGGCTGGAAACACCATATATTTT. It encodes CASSERTGYEAGNTIYF.

The chain uses TRBV27 and TRBJ1-2, with 8 bases aligning to TRBD1. Per the germline V gene, CDR1 is MNHEY and CDR2 is SMNVEV (reference sequence). The ends lost 6 bases at V and 6 bases at J; junction bases unmatched: 12. This CDR3 has 15 amino acids. CDR3 sequence reads: CASSLTGASGDGYTF. The CDR3 region has the DNA TGTGCCAGCAGCTTGACAGGGGCCTCTGGGGATGGCTACACCTTC.

The V and J genes are TRBV4-3 and TRBJ1-6; D may be TRBD1 (5 bases). Germline V gene lookup returns CDR1 LGHNA and CDR2 YSLEER. The V end lost 0 bases, the J end lost 10 bases, and 7 bases lay between the germline ends. The CDR3 extends over 13 amino acids. CDR3: CASSQDSGSPLHF. CDR3 bases: TGCGCCAGCAGCCAAGATTCAGGGTCACCCCTCCACTTT.

CDR3 DNA sequence: TGTGCCTGGACCCTCCTGGCGGGGCCAAACACTGAAGCTTTCTTT. Translation gives CAWTLLAGPNTEAFF. V usage is TRBV30 and J usage is TRBJ1-1; tentatively, D is TRBD1 (5 bases). CDR3 size: 15 residues. Per germline, CDR1 GTSNPN and CDR2 SVGIG (reference sequence). Trimming cost V 4 bases and J 2 bases, with 17 bases left between them.

The chain recombines TRBV13 with TRBJ2-7; TRBD2 matches at 13 bases. Germline loops: CDR1 PRHDT, CDR2 FYEKMQ (reference sequence). V was pared by 4 bases and J by 0 bases, with 3 bases of the junction left unmatched. CDR3 length equals 16 residues. The CDR3 sequence is CASSWGLAGTSYEQYF. The CDR3 DNA is TGTGCCAGCAGCTGGGGACTAGCGGGGACCTCCTACGAGCAGTACTTC.

The chain employs TRBV7-2 and TRBJ2-5, with D maybe TRBD2 (6 bases). The CDR3 runs 15 residues. Trimming took 3 bases from V and 4 from J, leaving 15 bases between them. Germline V gene lookup returns CDR1 SGHTA and CDR2 FQGNSA. The CDR3 DNA follows: TGTGCCAGCAGCTTGGTACGATCTAGCGTAGAGACCCAGTACTTC. It yields the protein CASSLVRSSVETQYF. Together with reference TRBV7-2 and TRBJ2-5, the CDR3 gives the full variable domain: GAGVSQSPSNKVTEKGKDVELRCDPISGHTALYWYRQSLGQGLEFLIYFQGNSAPDKSGLPSDRFSAERTGGSVSTLTIQRTQQEDSAVYLCASSLVRSSVETQYFGPGTRLLVL.

As DNA, the CDR3 is TGCGCCAGCAGCTTGAGGGGGCAAGACACTGAAGCTTTCTTT. Encoded protein: CASSLRGQDTEAFF. J is TRBJ1-1 and V is TRBV5-1; 7 nucleotides align to TRBD1. Germline loops: CDR1 SGHRS, CDR2 YFSETQ. The CDR3 length is 14 residues. The V segment lost 1 base and the J segment 3 bases; nucleotides outside the gene matches: 3.

The chain is built from TRBV4-3 and TRBJ2-3; the match to TRBD1 covers 9 bases. The germline CDR1 and CDR2 sequences are LGHNA and YSLEER. The CDR3 sequence is 16 residues long. V dropped 1 base and J dropped 2; count of bases not matched to a gene: 4. The DNA of the CDR3 is TGCGCCAGCAGCCAAGCTGGGACAGGGAACACAGATACGCAGTATTTT. The encoded protein is CASSQAGTGNTDTQYF.

The chain recombines TRBV28 with TRBJ2-7, with D perhaps matching TRBD1 (5 bases). CDR1 is MDHEN and CDR2 is SYDVKM in the germline V gene. V was shortened by 9 bases and J by 0 bases, with 9 bases between the two germline ends. There are 12 residues in the CDR3. DNA of the CDR3: TGTGCCAGTTCGGACACCTCCTACGAGCAGTACTTC. Its translation is CASSDTSYEQYF.

This sequence joins TRBV11-3 and TRBJ2-3; D might be TRBD2 (7 bases). V lost 1 base to trimming and J lost 2 bases, with 16 bases between them. Germline lookup yields CDR1 SGHNT and CDR2 YENEEA. The CDR3 runs to 17 residues. CDR3 nucleotide sequence: TGTGCCAGCAGCTTAGGGGGGGGGCAACGGGACACAGATACGCAGTATTTT. The encoded protein is CASSLGGGQRDTDTQYF.

This chain connects TRBV2 to TRBJ1-5, with 7 bases matching TRBD1. J was trimmed by 6 bases and V by 9 bases; bases with no gene match: 11. Germline values: CDR1 SNHLY, CDR2 FYNNEI. The CDR3 length is 14 residues. CDR3 sequence reads: CASGRRAGGQPQHF. CDR3 nucleotides: TGTGCCAGTGGGAGGAGGGCAGGGGGTCAGCCCCAGCATTTT.

This clone was detected only once. V is TRBV7-2 and J is TRBJ2-3, with 12 bases fitting TRBD2. The CDR3 contains 17 residues. The germline V gene has CDR1 SGHTA and CDR2 FQGNSA. V shed 0 bases, J shed 4 bases, and the junction held 5 bases outside the gene matches. CDR3 residues: CASSLAYLAGGPDTQYF. In nucleotides, the CDR3 is TGTGCCAGCAGCTTAGCGTACCTAGCGGGGGGGCCAGATACGCAGTATTTT.